The following is a T cell receptor (beta chain) sequence with its context. Clones were sequenced by immunoSEQ multiplex PCR, and TCRdb holds only the in-frame ones, with some missing. The data show some 170,000 clones, roughly three quarters seen once. This entry is derived from a study of blood T cell repertoires in COVID-19. Study-wide background: Collection of acute and convalescent COVID-19 samples took place in the United States, Italy and Spain.

Sequenced: peripheral blood. The sequence derives from a woman aged 45-59 years with active or convalescent COVID-19.

DNA of the CDR3: TGTGCCGGGCGACAAAAAGCGGACACAGATACGCAGTATTTT. It yields the protein CAGRQKADTDTQYF. The chain recombines TRBV10-3 with TRBJ2-3; D is perhaps TRBD2 (5 bases). V lost 11 bases to trimming and J lost 2 bases, with 17 bases between them. Per germline, CDR1 ENHRY and CDR2 SYGVKD. The CDR3 has 14 residues.